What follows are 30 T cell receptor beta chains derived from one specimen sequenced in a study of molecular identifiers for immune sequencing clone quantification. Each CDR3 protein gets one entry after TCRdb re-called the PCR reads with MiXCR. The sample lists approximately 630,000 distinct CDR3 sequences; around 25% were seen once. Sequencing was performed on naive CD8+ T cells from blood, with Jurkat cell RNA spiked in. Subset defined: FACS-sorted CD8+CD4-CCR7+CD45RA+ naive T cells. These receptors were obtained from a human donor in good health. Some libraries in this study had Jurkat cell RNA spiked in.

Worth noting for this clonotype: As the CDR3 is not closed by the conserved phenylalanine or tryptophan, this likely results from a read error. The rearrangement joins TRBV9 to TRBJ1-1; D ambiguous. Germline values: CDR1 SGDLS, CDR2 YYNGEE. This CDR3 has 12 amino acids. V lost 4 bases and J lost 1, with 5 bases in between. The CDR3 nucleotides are TGTGCCAGCAGCCAGTCGAACACTGAAGCTTTCTTA. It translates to CASSQSNTEAFL.

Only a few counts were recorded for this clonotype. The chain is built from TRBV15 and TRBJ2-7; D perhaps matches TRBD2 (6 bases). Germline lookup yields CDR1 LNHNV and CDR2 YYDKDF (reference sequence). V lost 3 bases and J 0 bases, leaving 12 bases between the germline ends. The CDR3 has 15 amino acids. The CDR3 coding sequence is TGTGCCACCAGCAGGGCGGGACTTCTCTCCTACGAGCAGTACTTC. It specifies CATSRAGLLSYEQYF.

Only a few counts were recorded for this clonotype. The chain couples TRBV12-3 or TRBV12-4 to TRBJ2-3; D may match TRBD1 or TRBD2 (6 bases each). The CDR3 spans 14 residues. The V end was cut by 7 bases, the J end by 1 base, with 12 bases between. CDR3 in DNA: TGTGCCAGCACCCGGAGGGGGGGCACAGATACGCAGTATTTT. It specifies CASTRRGGTDTQYF.

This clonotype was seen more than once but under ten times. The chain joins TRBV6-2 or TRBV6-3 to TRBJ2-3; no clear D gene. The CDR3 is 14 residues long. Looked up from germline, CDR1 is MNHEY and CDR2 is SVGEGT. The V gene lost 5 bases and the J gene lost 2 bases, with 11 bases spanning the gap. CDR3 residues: CASSPYADTDTQYF. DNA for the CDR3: TGTGCCAGCAGTCCCTACGCGGACACAGATACGCAGTATTTT.

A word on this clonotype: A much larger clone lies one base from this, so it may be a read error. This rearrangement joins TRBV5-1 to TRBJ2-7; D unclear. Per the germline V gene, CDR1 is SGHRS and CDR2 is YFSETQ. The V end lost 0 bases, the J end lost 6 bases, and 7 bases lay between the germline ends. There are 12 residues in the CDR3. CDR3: CASSLDGSEQYF. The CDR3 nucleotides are TGCGCCAGCAGCTTGGACGGTTCCGAGCAGTACTTC.

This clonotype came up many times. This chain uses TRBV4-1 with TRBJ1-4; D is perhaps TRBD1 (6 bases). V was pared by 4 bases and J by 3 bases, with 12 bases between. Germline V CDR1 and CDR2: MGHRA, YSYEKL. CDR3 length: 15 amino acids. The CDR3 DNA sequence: TGCGCCAGCAGCCCCACAGGGCCGGCTAATGAAAAACTGTTTTTT. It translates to CASSPTGPANEKLFF.

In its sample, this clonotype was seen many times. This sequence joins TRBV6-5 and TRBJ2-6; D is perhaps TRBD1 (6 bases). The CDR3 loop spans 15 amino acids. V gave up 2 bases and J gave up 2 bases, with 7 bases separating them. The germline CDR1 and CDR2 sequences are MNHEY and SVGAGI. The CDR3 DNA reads TGTGCCAGCAGTTACGAGGGGGCTGGGGCCAACGTCCTGACTTTC. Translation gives CASSYEGAGANVLTF.

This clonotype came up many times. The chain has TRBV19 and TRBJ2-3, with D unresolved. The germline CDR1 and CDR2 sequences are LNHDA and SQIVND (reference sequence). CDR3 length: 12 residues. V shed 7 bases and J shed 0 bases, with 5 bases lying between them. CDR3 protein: CASMDSTDTQYF. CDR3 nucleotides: TGTGCCAGTATGGATAGCACAGATACGCAGTATTTT.

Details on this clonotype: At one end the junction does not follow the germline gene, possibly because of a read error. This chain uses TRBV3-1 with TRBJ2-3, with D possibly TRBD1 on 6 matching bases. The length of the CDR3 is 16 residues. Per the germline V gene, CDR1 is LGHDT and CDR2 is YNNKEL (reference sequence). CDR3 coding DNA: TGTGCCAGCACCCAAGAACCGGGCCAGGGGCGAGATACGCAGTATTTT. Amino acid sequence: CASTQEPGQGRDTQYF.

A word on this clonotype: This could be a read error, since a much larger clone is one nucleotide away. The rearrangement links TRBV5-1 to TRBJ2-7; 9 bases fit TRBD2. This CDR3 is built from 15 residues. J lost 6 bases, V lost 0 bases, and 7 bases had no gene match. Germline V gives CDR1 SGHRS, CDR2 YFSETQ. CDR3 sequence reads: CASSLVSSGACEQYF. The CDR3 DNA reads TGCGCCAGCAGCTTGGTTTCTAGCGGGGCCTGCGAGCAGTACTTC. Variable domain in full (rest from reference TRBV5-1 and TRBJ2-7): KAGVTQTPRYLIKTRGQQVTLSCSPISGHRSVSWYQQTPGQGLQFLFEYFSETQRNKGNFPGRFSGRQFSNSRSEMNVSTLELGDSALYLCASSLVSSGACEQYFGPGTRLTVT.

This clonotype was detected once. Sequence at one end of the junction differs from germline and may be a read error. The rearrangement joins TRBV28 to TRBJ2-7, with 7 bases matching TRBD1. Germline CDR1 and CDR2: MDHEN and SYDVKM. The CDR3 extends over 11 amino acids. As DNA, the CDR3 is TGTGCCAGCAGTTTAGTGGGACAGACACTCTTC. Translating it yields CASSLVGQTLF.

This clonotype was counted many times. The CDR3 DNA sequence: TGTGCCAGCAGCGTAGTGACCGGGGATCAGCAGTATTTT. The encoded protein is CASSVVTGDQQYF. The chain uses TRBV9 and TRBJ2-3; D might be TRBD2 (5 bases). V shed 0 bases and J shed 11 bases, with 13 bases lying between them. Per the germline V gene, CDR1 is SGDLS and CDR2 is YYNGEE. The CDR3 has 13 amino acids. Full variable domain (remainder filled in from reference TRBV9 and TRBJ2-3): DSGVTQTPKHLITATGQRVTLRCSPRSGDLSVYWYQQSLDQGLQFLIQYYNGEERAKGNILERFSAQQFPDLHSELNLSSLELGDSALYFCASSVVTGDQQYFGPGTRLTVL.

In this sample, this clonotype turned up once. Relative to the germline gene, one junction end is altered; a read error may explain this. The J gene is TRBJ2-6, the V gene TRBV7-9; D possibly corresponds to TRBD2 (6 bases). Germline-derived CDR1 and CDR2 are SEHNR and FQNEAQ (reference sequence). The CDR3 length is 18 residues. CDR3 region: CASSSVPGPKGGANVPTF. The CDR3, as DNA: TGTGCCAGCAGCTCGGTACCGGGACCTAAAGGAGGGGCCAACGTCCCGACTTTC.

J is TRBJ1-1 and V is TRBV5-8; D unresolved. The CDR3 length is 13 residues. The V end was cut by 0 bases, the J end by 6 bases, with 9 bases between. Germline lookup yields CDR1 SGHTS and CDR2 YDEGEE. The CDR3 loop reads CASSLGSAAEAFF. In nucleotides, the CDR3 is TGTGCCAGCAGCTTGGGCTCGGCAGCTGAAGCTTTCTTT.

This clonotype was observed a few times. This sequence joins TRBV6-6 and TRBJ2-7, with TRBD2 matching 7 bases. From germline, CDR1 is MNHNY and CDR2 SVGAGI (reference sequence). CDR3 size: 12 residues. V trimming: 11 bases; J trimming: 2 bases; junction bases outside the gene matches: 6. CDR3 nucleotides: TGTGCCGGGGGGGACGAAGCCTACGAGCAGTACTTC. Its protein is CAGGDEAYEQYF.

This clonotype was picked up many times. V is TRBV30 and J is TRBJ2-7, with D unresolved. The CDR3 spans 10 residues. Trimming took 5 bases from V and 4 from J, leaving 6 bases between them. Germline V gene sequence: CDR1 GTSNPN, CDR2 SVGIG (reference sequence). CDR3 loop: CAWEEYEQYF. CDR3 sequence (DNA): TGTGCCTGGGAGGAATACGAGCAGTACTTC.

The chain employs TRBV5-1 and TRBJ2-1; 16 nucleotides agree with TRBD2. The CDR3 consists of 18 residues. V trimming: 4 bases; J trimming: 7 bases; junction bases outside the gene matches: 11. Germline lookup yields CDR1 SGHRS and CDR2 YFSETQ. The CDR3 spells CASSRRGLAGGPANEQFF. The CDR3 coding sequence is TGCGCCAGCAGCCGCCGGGGACTAGCGGGAGGGCCGGCTAATGAGCAGTTCTTC.

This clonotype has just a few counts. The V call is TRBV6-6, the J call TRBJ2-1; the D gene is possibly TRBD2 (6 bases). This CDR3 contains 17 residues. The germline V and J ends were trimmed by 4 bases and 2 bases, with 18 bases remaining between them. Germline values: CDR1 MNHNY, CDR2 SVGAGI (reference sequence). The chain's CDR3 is CASSSPGLRTPYNEQFF. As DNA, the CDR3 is TGTGCCAGCAGTTCTCCGGGACTCAGGACCCCCTACAATGAGCAGTTCTTC.

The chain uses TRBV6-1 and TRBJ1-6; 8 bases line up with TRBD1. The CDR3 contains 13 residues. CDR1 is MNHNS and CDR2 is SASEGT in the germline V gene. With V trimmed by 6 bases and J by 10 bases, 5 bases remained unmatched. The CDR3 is CASSGQGGSPLHF. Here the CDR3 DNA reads TGTGCCAGCAGCGGACAGGGAGGATCACCCCTCCACTTT.

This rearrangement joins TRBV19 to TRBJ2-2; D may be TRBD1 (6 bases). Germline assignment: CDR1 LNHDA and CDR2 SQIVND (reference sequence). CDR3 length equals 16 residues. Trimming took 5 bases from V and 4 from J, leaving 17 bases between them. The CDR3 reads CASSPGVPEITGELFF. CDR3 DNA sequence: TGTGCCAGTAGTCCAGGGGTTCCCGAAATCACCGGGGAGCTGTTTTTT. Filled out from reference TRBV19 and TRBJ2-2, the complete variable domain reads DGGITQSPKYLFRKEGQNVTLSCEQNLNHDAMYWYRQDPGQGLRLIYYSQIVNDFQKGDIAEGYSVSREKKESFPLTVTSAQKNPTAFYLCASSPGVPEITGELFFGEGSRLTVL.

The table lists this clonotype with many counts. CDR3 residues: CASSARTVTGELFF. CDR3 DNA sequence: TGTGCCAGCAGCGCCCGGACGGTCACCGGGGAGCTGTTTTTT. J is TRBJ2-2 and V is TRBV7-9; D call uncertain. Trimming took off 5 bases at V and 4 bases at J, with 11 bases between the two ends. CDR3 length equals 14 residues. Germline V gives CDR1 SEHNR, CDR2 FQNEAQ (reference sequence).

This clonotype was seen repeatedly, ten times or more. CDR3 region: CASSSLGGPYEQYF. CDR3 DNA: TGTGCCAGCAGCTCCTTGGGGGGACCCTACGAGCAGTACTTC. J is TRBJ2-7 and V is TRBV7-2, with a weak D call TRBD2 (6 bases). Trimming cost V 4 bases and J 2 bases, with 12 bases left between them. The CDR3 has 14 amino acids. Germline V gives CDR1 SGHTA, CDR2 FQGNSA.

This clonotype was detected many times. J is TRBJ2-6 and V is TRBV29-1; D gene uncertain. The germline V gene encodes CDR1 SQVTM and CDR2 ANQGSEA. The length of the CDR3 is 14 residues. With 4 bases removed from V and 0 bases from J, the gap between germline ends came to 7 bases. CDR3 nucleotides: TGCAGCGTTGCACCGTACTCTGGGGCCAACGTCCTGACTTTC. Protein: CSVAPYSGANVLTF. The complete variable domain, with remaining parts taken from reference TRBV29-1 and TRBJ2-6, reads SAVISQKPSRDICQRGTSLTIQCQVDSQVTMMFWYRQQPGQSLTLIATANQGSEATYESGFVIDKFPISRPNLTFSTLTVSNMSPEDSSIYLCSVAPYSGANVLTFGAGSRLTVL.

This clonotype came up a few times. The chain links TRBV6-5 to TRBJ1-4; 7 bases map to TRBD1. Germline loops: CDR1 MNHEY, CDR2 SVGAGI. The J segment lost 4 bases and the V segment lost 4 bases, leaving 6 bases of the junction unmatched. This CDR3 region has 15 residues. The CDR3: CASSLNRGGNEKLFF. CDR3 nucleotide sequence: TGTGCCAGCAGTTTAAACAGGGGTGGTAATGAAAAACTGTTTTTT.

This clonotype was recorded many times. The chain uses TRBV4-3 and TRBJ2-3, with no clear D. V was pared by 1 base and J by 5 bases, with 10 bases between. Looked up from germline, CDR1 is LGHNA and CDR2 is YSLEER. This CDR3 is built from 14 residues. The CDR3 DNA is TGCGCCAGCAGCCAAGGGTCCAATGTAGATACGCAGTATTTT. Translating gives CASSQGSNVDTQYF.

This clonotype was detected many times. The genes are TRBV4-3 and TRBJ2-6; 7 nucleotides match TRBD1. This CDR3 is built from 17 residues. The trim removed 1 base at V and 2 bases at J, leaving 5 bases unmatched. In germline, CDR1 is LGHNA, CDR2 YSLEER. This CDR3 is CASSQVEGGAGANVLTF. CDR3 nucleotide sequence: TGCGCCAGCAGCCAAGTGGAAGGGGGCGCTGGGGCCAACGTCCTGACTTTC.

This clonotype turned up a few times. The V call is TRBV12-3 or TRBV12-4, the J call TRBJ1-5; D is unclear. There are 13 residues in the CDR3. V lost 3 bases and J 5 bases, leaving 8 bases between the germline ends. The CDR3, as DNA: TGTGCCAGCAGTTTTAGGCAGGATCAGCCCCAGCATTTT. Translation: CASSFRQDQPQHF.

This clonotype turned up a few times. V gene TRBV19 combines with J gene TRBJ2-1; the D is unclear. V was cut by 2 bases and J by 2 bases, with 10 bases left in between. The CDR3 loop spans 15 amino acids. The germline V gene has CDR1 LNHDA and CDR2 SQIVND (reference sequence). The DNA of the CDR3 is TGTGCCAGTAGTATATTGGGGATCCCCTACAATGAGCAGTTCTTC. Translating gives CASSILGIPYNEQFF.

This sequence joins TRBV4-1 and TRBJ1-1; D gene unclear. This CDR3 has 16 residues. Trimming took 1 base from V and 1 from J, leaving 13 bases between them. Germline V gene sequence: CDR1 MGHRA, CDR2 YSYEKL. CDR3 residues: CASSQGPVRGNTEAFF. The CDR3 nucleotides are TGCGCCAGCAGCCAAGGCCCAGTTAGAGGGAACACTGAAGCTTTCTTT.

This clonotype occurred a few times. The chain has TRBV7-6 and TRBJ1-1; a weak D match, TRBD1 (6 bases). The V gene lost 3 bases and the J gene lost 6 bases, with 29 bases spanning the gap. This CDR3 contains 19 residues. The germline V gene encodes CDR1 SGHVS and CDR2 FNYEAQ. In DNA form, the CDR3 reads TGTGCCAGCAGCTTTATTGGGGGCCTAGAGACTACGGGAGACCCTGAAGCTTTCTTT. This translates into CASSFIGGLETTGDPEAFF. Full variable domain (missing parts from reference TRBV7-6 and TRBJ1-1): GAGVSQSPRYKVTKRGQDVALRCDPISGHVSLYWYRQALGQGPEFLTYFNYEAQQDKSGLPNDRFSAERPEGSISTLTIQRTEQRDSAMYRCASSFIGGLETTGDPEAFFGQGTRLTVV.